This entry lists 10 T cell receptor beta chains sequenced from one sample in a study of blood T cell repertoires in COVID-19. The repertoire was sequenced with immunoSEQ multiplex PCR; TCRdb's copy has only in-frame clones and lacks some. The sample has about 140,000 clones; over 75% are singletons. The source material was peripheral blood. These receptors all stem from a man in his 70s with acute or convalescent COVID-19.

The chain carries TRBV7-9 and TRBJ2-1, with a weak D call TRBD1 (6 bases). The CDR3 consists of 14 residues. Trimming took off 1 base at V and 7 bases at J, with 11 bases between the two ends. Germline V gene sequence: CDR1 SEHNR, CDR2 FQNEAQ (reference sequence). The CDR3 here is CASSLGSRGNEQFF. The CDR3 coding sequence is TGTGCCAGCAGCTTAGGAAGCAGGGGTAATGAGCAGTTCTTC.

The V gene is TRBV2, the J gene TRBJ1-6, with 7 bases identical to TRBD1. V lost 6 bases to trimming and J lost 10 bases; unmatched junction nucleotides: 9. The CDR3 is 14 residues long. CDR1 and CDR2 (germline): SNHLY, FYNNEI. DNA for the CDR3: TGTGCCAGCAGGCGGCAGGGGGACGGGTCACCCCTCCACTTT. Its translation: CASRRQGDGSPLHF.

The V call is TRBV18, the J call TRBJ1-1, with D perhaps TRBD1 (5 bases). Germline CDR1 reads KGHSH; CDR2 reads LQKENI. The CDR3 loop spans 14 amino acids. V was pared by 3 bases and J by 5 bases, with 13 bases between. CDR3 protein: CASSPQGMRTEAFF. The CDR3 DNA follows: TGTGCCAGCTCACCCCAGGGTATGCGGACTGAAGCTTTCTTT.

This sequence joins TRBV18 and TRBJ2-1, with 9 bases aligning to TRBD2. Germline CDR1 KGHSH, CDR2 LQKENI. V dropped 6 bases and J dropped 3; count of bases not matched to a gene: 12. The CDR3 runs to 17 residues. The CDR3 region is CASSQSEAGGHYNEQFF. The CDR3, as DNA: TGTGCCAGCTCCCAATCTGAGGCGGGAGGGCACTACAATGAGCAGTTCTTC.

This chain joins TRBV29-1 and TRBJ1-2; D may be TRBD1 (6 bases). This CDR3 spans 14 amino acids. Germline V gives CDR1 SQVTM, CDR2 ANQGSEA. Trimming left V 0 bases short and J 4 bases short, with 12 bases between. The CDR3 nucleotides read TGCAGCGTTGAAGACCGTCGAGGGGGCTATGGCTACACCTTC. This sequence encodes CSVEDRRGGYGYTF.

The CDR3 coding sequence is TGTGCCAGCAGAGGGACAGACTCTGGAAACACCATATATTTT. This gives the protein CASRGTDSGNTIYF. The V and J genes are TRBV28 and TRBJ1-3; TRBD1 matches at 7 bases. The germline gives CDR1 MDHEN, CDR2 SYDVKM. This CDR3 contains 14 residues. With V trimmed by 6 bases and J by 0 bases, 2 bases remained unmatched.

CDR3 sequence (DNA): TGTGCCAGCAGCCACGGGACAGAAAGGGTGCAGGGCTACACCTTC. This translates into CASSHGTERVQGYTF. V is TRBV7-9 and J is TRBJ1-2; 7 bases map to TRBD1. V shed 5 bases, J shed 8 bases, and the junction held 14 bases outside the gene matches. In germline, CDR1 is SEHNR, CDR2 FQNEAQ (reference sequence). The CDR3 loop spans 15 amino acids.

The rearrangement joins TRBV5-4 to TRBJ2-7; 8 bases map to TRBD2. V lost 3 bases and J lost 3; bases outside the gene matches: 11. CDR3 length: 16 residues. In germline, CDR1 is SGHNT, CDR2 YYREEE (reference sequence). In DNA, the CDR3 is TGTGCCAGCAGCTCCGCTCCGGTAGCGGGAATCTACGAGCAGTACTTC. It codes for CASSSAPVAGIYEQYF.

The chain joins TRBV12-3 or TRBV12-4 to TRBJ1-5; no definite D call. Trimming removed 1 base from V and 5 bases from J, with 3 bases in between. The CDR3 runs to 12 residues. The CDR3 region has the DNA TGTGCCAGCAGTTTAGTCGATCAGCCCCAGCATTTT. It yields the protein CASSLVDQPQHF.

The V and J genes are TRBV9 and TRBJ1-1, with a possible D match to TRBD1 (5 bases). The CDR3 runs to 17 residues. Per germline, CDR1 SGDLS and CDR2 YYNGEE. With 0 bases removed from V and 4 bases from J, the gap between germline ends came to 19 bases. The chain's CDR3 is CASSVDRRGLQSTEAFF. The CDR3 nucleotides read TGTGCCAGCAGCGTAGATCGGAGGGGACTACAGAGCACTGAAGCTTTCTTT. The full variable domain, in which reference TRBV9 and TRBJ1-1 provide the parts outside the CDR3, is DSGVTQTPKHLITATGQRVTLRCSPRSGDLSVYWYQQSLDQGLQFLIQYYNGEERAKGNILERFSAQQFPDLHSELNLSSLELGDSALYFCASSVDRRGLQSTEAFFGQGTRLTVV.